The 7 T cell receptor beta chains in this list originate from one sample, sequenced in a study of blood T cell repertoires in COVID-19. Assay used: immunoSEQ multiplex PCR; TCRdb lists only in-frame clones, some missing. Here the sample spans about 440,000 clones, 90% being singletons. Sequenced material: PBMCs or T cells enriched from blood (not recorded which). These receptors came from a man aged 18 to 29 who had recovered from COVID-19.

The genes are TRBV21-1 and TRBJ1-1. TRBV21-1 is a pseudogene segment. The CDR3 is made up of 14 amino acids. CDR3 coding DNA: TGTGCCAGCACCCCCGAAGGGGGGGGCACTGAAGCTTTCTTT. This gives the protein CASTPEGGGTEAFF.

The gene calls are TRBV6-5 and TRBJ1-1; D remains unclear. Trimming took 7 bases from V and 1 from J, leaving 13 bases between them. The CDR3 is made up of 14 amino acids. The V gene's germline CDR1 is MNHEY and CDR2 SVGAGI. In nucleotides, the CDR3 is TGTGCCAGCAATTTCGGGGTTTCGAACACTGAAGCTTTCTTT. Its protein product is CASNFGVSNTEAFF.

V usage is TRBV5-3 and J usage is TRBJ1-2, with D possibly TRBD1 on 5 matching bases. TRBV5-3 falls under the ORF class, with uncertain function. V lost 4 bases, J lost 0 bases, and 16 bases lay in between. The CDR3 consists of 16 residues. The CDR3 here is CARSLLEETANYGYTF. Written as DNA, the CDR3 is TGTGCCAGAAGCCTACTGGAAGAGACAGCTAACTATGGCTACACCTTC.

This clone was seen only once. DNA for the CDR3: TGTGCCTCCGCCCCCCCGGTAAACAATGAGCAGTTCTTC. As protein: CASAPPVNNEQFF. The chain joins TRBV10-3 to TRBJ2-1; the D is unclear. Germline loops: CDR1 ENHRY, CDR2 SYGVKD. Trimming took 11 bases from V and 5 from J, leaving 16 bases between them. The CDR3 totals 13 residues.

The chain's CDR3 is CASRVGQVNSPLHF. In DNA, the CDR3 is TGTGCCAGCAGGGTGGGACAGGTTAATTCACCCCTCCACTTT. The chain links TRBV2 to TRBJ1-6, with 8 bases that match TRBD1. V was clipped by 6 bases and J by 6 bases; unmatched bases: 4. The CDR3 consists of 14 residues. CDR1 is SNHLY and CDR2 is FYNNEI in the germline V gene.

This clone occurred once. The J gene is TRBJ1-3, the V gene TRBV12-3 or TRBV12-4; no clear D. This CDR3 is built from 13 residues. The V end lost 6 bases, the J end lost 4 bases, and 10 bases lay between the germline ends. For the CDR3, the DNA is TGTGCCAGCAGAACATCCAAGGGAAACACCATATATTTT. Translation gives CASRTSKGNTIYF.

This clone has only one observation. The CDR3 sequence: CASSARGGEQYF. The CDR3 nucleotides are TGTGCCAGCAGCGCTAGAGGTGGCGAGCAGTACTTC. The chain uses TRBV9 and TRBJ2-7; D is unclear. The CDR3 has 12 residues. V gave up 3 bases and J gave up 6 bases, with 10 bases separating them. Germline V gives CDR1 SGDLS, CDR2 YYNGEE.